This T cell receptor (beta chain) comes out of a study of cytomegalovirus exposure and HLA in healthy donors (dated by TCRdb to the late 2010s). General notes on the study: In an earlier analysis of several hundred of the donors, around 300 Gb of sequence data and some 120 million unique TCR beta sequences from 180 million or so T cells were reported. An earlier analysis of approximately 580 of the donors used high-throughput TCR beta sequencing to judge whether each TCR beta V gene segment behaved as functional or pseudogenic. The genetic ancestry cluster associated with self-reported Caucasian donors included 81% of the roughly 380 genotyped donors. The number of typed donors differed by locus: about 629-630 for A, B, C, DRB1 and DQB1; roughly 510 for DQA1; some 610 for DPA1; and about 450 for DPB1. A separate validation cohort of 100 to 150 different subjects was used in addition to the approximately 610-subject first cohort. Donor age, sex, ethnicity and CMV serostatus were compiled together with the repertoire data. On average, roughly 240,000 unique TCR beta nucleotide sequences were sequenced per donor among 398 genotyped donors of the cohort, with roughly 18% of those sequences being non-productive. An early release covering 500 to 750 HLA-typed donors comprised about 300 gigabases of sequencing data and approximately 80 million unique TCR sequences. Several DR-DQ haplotypes were treated as single units for association and clustering because of strong linkage in the cohort. Both class I and class II loci were covered by HLA typing, at four-digit resolution. The T cell repertoires of 550 to 850 subjects were profiled by immunosequencing and related to cytomegalovirus serostatus. A later analysis re-analyzed previously published TCR beta repertoires from 666 donors and added high-resolution HLA genotyping to study TCR occurrence patterns. Genome-wide SNP genotypes for about 65% of the 666 donors were used in a later genetic analysis, which treated that subset as a discovery cohort. Every repertoire in the discovery cohort had been generated on one and the same sequencing platform. The study aimed to test whether cataloging public T cell receptors could reveal signatures of past pathogen exposure. The later analysis used no new phenotypic data to find candidate immune exposures, relying instead on TCR beta sequences and their occurrence across donors. The study combined high-throughput TCR immunosequencing, statistical association of individual TCRs with disease status, and machine learning to predict cytomegalovirus infection status.

Library generation was performed with the immunoSEQ multiplex PCR assay. A mixture of 60 forward primers for TCR Vbeta segments and 13 reverse primers for TCR Jbeta segments was used in the multiplex PCR. Amplification of the CDR3 region of rearranged TCR beta genes was performed with a multiplex PCR assay on genomic DNA. On the Illumina HiSeq System, the amplified TCR beta libraries were sequenced as 87-base-pair reads. The study's processing was this. In a later analysis, tens of millions of unique TCR beta chains were counted across the roughly 610 repertoires, and roughly 10 million of these chains were shared by at least two donors. Raw reads were error-corrected and collapsed into unique sequences with a nearest-neighbor algorithm that merged closely related sequences to remove PCR and sequencing errors. Alignment of CDR3 sequences to IMGT reference sequences was used to assign V, D and J gene segments. For a sequence to be retained, a match of at least six nucleotides was required to both a V gene segment and a J gene segment. A rearrangement was called productive if the CDR3 had no stop codons and remained in frame with V and J, and every other rearrangement was called non-productive. CDR3 was defined by IMGT convention, running from the second conserved V-encoded cysteine to the conserved J-encoded phenylalanine. The earlier analysis of 450 to 750 of the donors excluded any sequence lacking an unambiguous match to a single V gene segment. An earlier analysis of just under 600 of the donors called V segments functional above 56.7% productive rearrangements and segregating when the between-donor standard deviation exceeded 5%. To diagnose cytomegalovirus status from the catalog of TCR beta chain sequences, a statistical classification framework was built. In a later analysis, TCR nucleotide sequences were compared against IMGT/GENE-DB human TR gene sequences so that V and J genes could be assigned. The TCRdist pipeline was used in a later analysis to assign CDR3 sequences and most-parsimonious VDJ recombination scenarios. A later analysis defined each TCR beta chain by its CDR3 amino acid sequence plus V-gene family, and excluded reads lacking a unique V-gene family. In a later analysis, a few hundred highly shared, low-generation-probability nucleotide sequences were removed to address suspected cross-contamination and a sequencing artifact. In a later analysis, a clonal expansion index for each public chain was calculated from normalized within-repertoire ranks of inferred template counts. In a later analysis, generation probabilities were computed with a VDJ recombination model fitted to out-of-frame rearrangements, and the resulting probabilities were checked against IGoR. In a later analysis, hypergeometric tests were used to score TCR-TCR, TCR-HLA and TCR-CMV co-occurrence, with a repertoire-size bias correction applied to TCR pairs. In a later analysis, false discovery rates were estimated by permuting HLA or CMV assignments 20 times. A later analysis grouped co-occurring TCRs with DBSCAN, adding TCRdist sequence similarity when clustering within HLA-allele-positive subsets. Co-occurrence clustering excluded repertoires with fewer than 30,000 or more than 120,000 public chains, plus five with anomalous nucleotide sharing. TCRdb re-hosts the immuneACCESS table, in-frame sequences only. Its copies lack some clones; in the studies checked, an unresolved V gene accounts for under half of them, and the cause for the rest is not known. The V and J calls and clone size come from that table; D and trimming were worked out from the DNA. This sample comprises 200,000 or so clones, more than 80% of them detected only once. Around 3% of the sample rests with the top ten.

The research as a whole found: In a later analysis, HLA-associated TCR beta chains were found to be more clonally expanded and to have lower generation probabilities than equally common non-associated chains. In a later analysis, TCR association rates were found to vary across HLA loci, with the most associated TCRs seen for DRB1 alleles and the fewest for HLA-C alleles. In a later genetic analysis, fewer N-insertions in productive TCRs were reported among donors in an Asian-associated ancestry cluster than the roughly 670-donor mean. Because some donors lacked HLA typing at each locus, the association tests relied only on the typed subset. The presence/absence analyses assumed that sequencing depth was roughly uniform across donors, and that assumption may not be true. In vitro tests confirmed that a few of the cytomegalovirus-associated TCR beta chains recognize cytomegalovirus antigens. According to a later analysis, most CMV-associated TCR beta chains appeared to be HLA-restricted, and the HLA associations seemed to be driven largely by CMV exposure. The classifier was reported to diagnose cytomegalovirus status with high specificity and sensitivity in both the original and validation cohorts. When HLA alleles, especially DR and DQ, strongly co-occurred, attributing TCR associations to individual alleles was difficult. A further reported finding was that TCR beta sequences accurately predicted the HLA-A and HLA-B alleles for most subjects in the first cohort. Linkage disequilibrium might explain the correlated functional status among segregating V segments, but an unknown experimental factor could not be ruled out. In a later analysis, several top co-occurrence clusters were reported to appear linked to parvovirus B19, influenza, CMV and Epstein-Barr virus. The study listed approximately 150 TCR beta chains as associated with cytomegalovirus. V-gene and J-gene trimming of TCR beta chains was associated with a missense DCLRE1C variant in a later genetic analysis, and the association was replicated in an independent cohort. While some public TCRs were present in many individuals, most TCR sequences turned up only very rarely across donors. This cohort had only TCR beta chains sequenced, and the lack of alpha or paired-chain data limited which features could be detected. An earlier analysis of approximately 540 of the donors showed that most TCR beta V segments appeared in productive rearrangements either about 90% or about 30% of the time, which broadly matched IMGT annotations. The earlier analysis of approximately 560 of the donors excluded roughly 17 rarely observed V segments, including chromosome 9 orphons, because counts were too low. Specific HLA alleles were associated with around 18,000 TCR beta sequences at a false discovery rate of 0.05 in a later analysis. It was suggested by the authors that the approach could potentially be generalized to other disease states and immunological phenotypes. For the cohort, immune exposure information was limited to CMV serostatus. A cluster of highly shared sequence variants was judged likely to be a technical artifact of the sequencing pipeline. Some IMGT-functional V segments, including TRBV6-2 and TRBV6-3, could not be distinguished by the 87-base-pair reads and were therefore excluded.

The CDR3 runs 17 residues from the cysteine to the phenylalanine. Just the 51-base CDR3 DNA is kept, in frame starting at base 1. Taken from the germline V gene, the CDR1 and CDR2 loops are MDHEN and SYDVKM. A distance of 20 bases separates the germline ends of V and J, which lose 5 bases and 4 bases respectively. In total, around 600 healthy bone marrow donors made up the cohort. Cohort members were all nominally healthy when sampled, although unrecorded immune exposures were likely present. The donor tested CMV seronegative, placing the donor among the approximately 400 seronegative members of the cohort. A peripheral blood sample was provided by each donor, and peripheral blood mononuclear cells were used for TCR beta sequencing. The Qiagen DNeasy Blood Extraction Kit was used to extract genomic DNA from the blood cell samples. For this clone: There is no known antigen for this receptor. Base qualities are not provided; no much larger clone lies one nucleotide away.

The chain joins TRBV28 to TRBJ1-4, and the D gene may be TRBD1, 6 bases matching. The specimen was PBMCs. This sequence was found in a man in his thirties or forties in good health and CMV-seronegative. Here the CDR3 is given as CASSRLDRPVGNEKLFF. The DNA sequence is as follows: TGTGCCAGCAGTCGCCTTGACAGGCCTGTTGGTAATGAAAAACTGTTTTTT.